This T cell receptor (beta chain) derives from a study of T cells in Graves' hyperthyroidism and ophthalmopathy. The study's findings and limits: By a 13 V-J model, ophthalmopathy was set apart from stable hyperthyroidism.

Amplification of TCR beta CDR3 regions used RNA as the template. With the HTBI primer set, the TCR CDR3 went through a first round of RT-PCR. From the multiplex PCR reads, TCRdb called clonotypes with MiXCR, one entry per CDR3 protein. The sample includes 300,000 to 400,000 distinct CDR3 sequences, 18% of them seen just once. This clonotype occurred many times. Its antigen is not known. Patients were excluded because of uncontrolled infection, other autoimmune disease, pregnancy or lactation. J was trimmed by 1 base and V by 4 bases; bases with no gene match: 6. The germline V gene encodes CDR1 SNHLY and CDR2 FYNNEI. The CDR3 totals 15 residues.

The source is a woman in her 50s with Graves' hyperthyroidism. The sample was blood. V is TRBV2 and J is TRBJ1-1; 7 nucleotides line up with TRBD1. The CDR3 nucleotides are TGTGCCAGCAGTGGACAGACAGGGACGAACACTGAAGCTTTCTTT. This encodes CASSGQTGTNTEAFF.